These 26 T cell receptor beta chains were sequenced from one sample in a study of blood T cell repertoires in COVID-19. Measured with immunoSEQ multiplex PCR; TCRdb has only the in-frame clones, and not every one. The repertoire holds about 160,000 clones, with roughly 85% as singletons. Sequenced: peripheral blood. The receptors shown here come from a woman in her sixties or seventies with COVID-19, enrolled during active disease.

This clone was seen once. The chain links TRBV6-1 to TRBJ1-2; the D is unclear. Germline V CDR1 and CDR2: MNHNS, SASEGT. Deletions cut 2 bases from V and 3 bases from J, with 10 bases between. This CDR3 region has 14 residues. The DNA of the CDR3 is TGTGCCAGCAGTGAACGGGAGGAAGACTATGGCTACACCTTC. It specifies CASSEREEDYGYTF.

This chain uses TRBV4-2 with TRBJ2-5, with 9 bases that match TRBD2. V lost 0 bases, J lost 3 bases, and 8 bases stayed unmatched. CDR3 length: 17 residues. Germline CDR1 reads LGHNA; CDR2 reads YNFKEQ. The CDR3: CASSQDRRAGGEETQYF. CDR3 sequence (DNA): TGTGCCAGCAGCCAAGATAGGAGAGCGGGAGGTGAAGAGACCCAGTACTTC.

The rearrangement joins TRBV9 to TRBJ1-3; TRBD1 aligns across 7 bases. Trimming at V came to 0 bases and at J to 2 bases, leaving 5 bases not matched to a gene. Germline CDR1 SGDLS, CDR2 YYNGEE. The CDR3 runs 16 residues. Here the CDR3 DNA reads TGTGCCAGCAGCGTAGGTCCAGGGACAGCTGGAAACACCATATATTTT. It yields the protein CASSVGPGTAGNTIYF.

The J gene is TRBJ2-1, the V gene TRBV2; TRBD2 matches at 7 bases. V shed 4 bases and J 8 bases; nucleotides not matched to a gene: 8. CDR3 length: 14 amino acids. Germline V gives CDR1 SNHLY, CDR2 FYNNEI. The DNA of the CDR3 is TGTGCCAGCAGTGGTGGGGGGGACTATGATGAGCAGTTCTTC. It encodes CASSGGGDYDEQFF.

This chain joins TRBV10-3 and TRBJ1-1, with TRBD1 matching over 11 bases. Germline lookup yields CDR1 ENHRY and CDR2 SYGVKD. Losses at the gene ends were 6 bases for V and 4 bases for J; bases not matched to a gene: 10. This CDR3 has 16 amino acids. CDR3 coding DNA: TGTGCCATCAGGGCTGGACAGGGGGCTTCTCGCACTGAAGCTTTCTTT. This translates into CAIRAGQGASRTEAFF.

This chain connects TRBV3-1 (or the pseudogene TRBV3-2) to TRBJ2-2; possibly TRBD1 for D (8 bases). The CDR3 has 17 residues. V dropped 4 bases and J dropped 4 bases, with 19 bases sitting between them. The germline V gene encodes CDR1 LGHDT and CDR2 YNNKEL (reference sequence). The CDR3 nucleotides read TGTGCCAGCAGCCCAGGGAGGGTCAGGGGGCGCACCGGGGAGCTGTTTTTT. Its translation: CASSPGRVRGRTGELFF.

The rearrangement links TRBV4-1 to TRBJ1-5; D is unresolved. Germline values: CDR1 MGHRA, CDR2 YSYEKL. This CDR3 region has 14 residues. V was trimmed by 5 bases and J by 0 bases, leaving 8 bases between them. CDR3 sequence: CASSLADSNQPQHF. The CDR3 DNA reads TGCGCCAGCAGCTTGGCGGATAGCAATCAGCCCCAGCATTTT.

The genes are TRBV24-1 and TRBJ2-1, with TRBD2 matching 13 bases. The CDR3 runs to 18 residues. The germline V gene has CDR1 KGHDR and CDR2 SFDVKD. V shed 5 bases, J shed 0 bases, and the junction held 6 bases outside the gene matches. CDR3: CATSGRLAGGPSYNEQFF. The CDR3 coding sequence is TGTGCCACCAGTGGCCGACTAGCGGGGGGACCCTCCTACAATGAGCAGTTCTTC.

This chain links TRBV5-6 with TRBJ2-7; perhaps TRBD1 as D (6 bases). CDR3 length: 12 residues. Trimming removed 6 bases at V and 4 bases at J, with 11 bases between. Per germline, CDR1 SGHDT and CDR2 YYEEEE. The CDR3 loop is CASTTRGYEQYV. The CDR3 region has the DNA TGTGCCAGCACGACCAGGGGTTACGAGCAGTACGTC.

This clone was seen a few times. This chain connects TRBV7-9 to TRBJ1-1; TRBD1 is a possible D gene (5 bases). This CDR3 spans 14 amino acids. Germline assignment: CDR1 SEHNR and CDR2 FQNEAQ (reference sequence). V lost 5 bases to trimming and J lost 1 base, with 11 bases between them. As DNA, the CDR3 is TGTGCCAGCAGCCCCAGGGCTACGAACACTGAAGCTTTCTTT. Protein: CASSPRATNTEAFF.

The chain joins TRBV30 to TRBJ1-1; TRBD1 might be the D (5 bases). CDR1 is GTSNPN, CDR2 SVGIG, per germline (reference sequence). The CDR3 runs to 13 residues. Deletions cut 3 bases from V and 0 bases from J, with 8 bases between. DNA of the CDR3: TGTGCCTGGAGCGACAGCATGAACACTGAAGCTTTCTTT. Translated: CAWSDSMNTEAFF.

This chain connects TRBV5-5 to TRBJ1-5; no clear D. The CDR3 is 15 residues long. Looked up from germline, CDR1 is SGHKS and CDR2 is YYEKEE (reference sequence). V lost 1 base and J lost 0, with 8 bases in between. The DNA of the CDR3 is TGTGCCAGCAGCTTGCTACAGTATAGCAATCAGCCCCAGCATTTT. Residues: CASSLLQYSNQPQHF.

This chain joins TRBV27 and TRBJ1-2; D gene ambiguous. With 2 bases removed from V and 5 bases from J, the gap between germline ends came to 9 bases. CDR3 length equals 13 residues. In germline, CDR1 is MNHEY, CDR2 SMNVEV (reference sequence). DNA for the CDR3: TGTGCCAGCAGTTTAAATTACAGATATGGCTACACCTTC. Amino acids: CASSLNYRYGYTF.

This clone has a handful of counts. The gene calls are TRBV19 and TRBJ1-1; D not resolved. With 5 bases removed from V and 1 base from J, the gap between germline ends came to 8 bases. This CDR3 is built from 13 residues. Looked up from germline, CDR1 is LNHDA and CDR2 is SQIVND (reference sequence). The CDR3 DNA follows: TGTGCCAGTAGTGCAAGCCAGAACACTGAAGCTTTCTTT. It encodes CASSASQNTEAFF.

The chain has TRBV5-1 and TRBJ2-1; D may be TRBD1 (5 bases). CDR1 and CDR2 (germline): SGHRS, YFSETQ. This CDR3 region has 13 residues. Trimming cost V 9 bases and J 5 bases, with 15 bases left between them. CDR3 nucleotide sequence: TGCGCCACCCAAAATCCGACAGACAATGAGCAGTTCTTC. Amino acids: CATQNPTDNEQFF.

The chain is built from TRBV19 and TRBJ2-3, with 9 nucleotides matching TRBD2. Per germline, CDR1 LNHDA and CDR2 SQIVND (reference sequence). The CDR3 spans 15 residues. J lost 3 bases, V lost 7 bases, and 8 bases had no gene match. The CDR3 coding sequence is TGTGCCAGTACCGATGTAGCGGGAGTAACAGATACGCAGTATTTT. Protein: CASTDVAGVTDTQYF.

The V gene is TRBV6-5, the J gene TRBJ2-1; 7 bases line up with TRBD2. The CDR3 covers 14 residues. Germline CDR1 is MNHEY and CDR2 is SVGAGI. The CDR3 reads CASAPLAAYNEQFF. CDR3 DNA sequence: TGTGCTTCAGCACCGCTAGCGGCCTACAATGAGCAGTTCTTC.

This clone was seen a single time. The V call is TRBV4-2, the J call TRBJ1-5; TRBD1 matches 9 bases. V lost 4 bases and J lost 4; bases outside the gene matches: 2. Germline V gives CDR1 LGHNA, CDR2 YNFKEQ. This CDR3 has 14 amino acids. CDR3 bases: TGTGCCAGCAGCCCGACAGGGGGTAATCAGCCCCAGCATTTT. This translates into CASSPTGGNQPQHF.

The chain has TRBV10-1 and TRBJ1-1; D may be TRBD1 (5 bases). Trimming shortened V by 4 bases and J by 5 bases, and 14 bases separated the two germline ends. Germline CDR1 is WNHNN and CDR2 is SYGVQD (reference sequence). The CDR3 totals 14 residues. CDR3 loop: CASSGHTGGTEAFF. DNA for the CDR3: TGCGCCAGCAGTGGTCATACAGGTGGTACTGAAGCTTTCTTT.

V usage is TRBV11-3 and J usage is TRBJ2-3, with 9 nucleotides matching TRBD1. This CDR3 is built from 14 residues. The germline V gene encodes CDR1 SGHNT and CDR2 YENEEA. The junction had 2 bases not matched to a gene; V was cut back by 3 bases and J by 4 bases. CDR3 protein: CASSLGQGADTQYF. As DNA, the CDR3 is TGTGCCAGCAGCTTGGGACAGGGCGCAGATACGCAGTATTTT.

The chain joins TRBV5-6 to TRBJ2-2; 7 bases line up with TRBD1. The CDR3 is 15 residues long. In germline, CDR1 is SGHDT, CDR2 YYEEEE. With 2 bases clipped from V and 7 bases from J, the junction kept 8 bases outside the gene matches. DNA for the CDR3: TGTGCCAGCAGCTTTGACAGGGTAGGGATCGGGGAGCTGTTTTTT. This translates into CASSFDRVGIGELFF.

This sequence joins TRBV11-2 and TRBJ2-3; D call uncertain. The CDR3 runs 13 residues. V gave up 5 bases and J gave up 7 bases, with 13 bases separating them. Germline CDR1 and CDR2: SGHAT and FQNNGV. CDR3 sequence: CASSPRSPHTQYF. For the CDR3, the DNA is TGTGCCAGCAGCCCCAGGTCTCCCCATACGCAGTATTTT.

The sample holds a few counts of this clone. The chain combines TRBV15 with TRBJ2-5, with TRBD1 matching 10 bases. This CDR3 has 16 residues. Losses at the gene ends were 10 bases for V and 1 base for J; bases not matched to a gene: 12. Germline CDR1 reads LNHNV; CDR2 reads YYDKDF (reference sequence). The CDR3 DNA follows: TGTGCCATTCCCTGGGGGGGACAGGGGCTCCAAGAGACCCAGTACTTC. It encodes CAIPWGGQGLQETQYF.

The rearrangement joins TRBV18 to TRBJ2-2; 7 nucleotides align to TRBD1. CDR3 length equals 15 residues. Germline V lookup: CDR1 KGHSH, CDR2 LQKENI. V was clipped by 3 bases and J by 7 bases; unmatched bases: 8. As DNA, the CDR3 is TGTGCCAGCTCACCCTCGAGGGGGCTGTACGGGGAGCTGTTTTTT. It encodes CASSPSRGLYGELFF.

The V gene is TRBV6-5, the J gene TRBJ2-5; a weak D match, TRBD1 (6 bases). The CDR3 contains 15 residues. V was pared by 9 bases and J by 1 base, with 18 bases between. From germline, CDR1 is MNHEY and CDR2 SVGAGI. The CDR3 loop is CASTLTTGSQETQYF. The DNA of the CDR3 is TGTGCCAGTACCCTCACCACAGGGTCCCAAGAGACCCAGTACTTC.

The rearrangement links TRBV25-1 to TRBJ2-7; 11 nucleotides agree with TRBD2. The V segment lost 4 bases and the J segment 1 base; nucleotides outside the gene matches: 3. CDR3 length equals 15 residues. The germline V gene encodes CDR1 MGHDK and CDR2 SYGVNS. The chain's CDR3 is CASSGWTSGSYEQYF. CDR3 in DNA: TGTGCCAGCAGTGGCTGGACTAGCGGGTCCTACGAGCAGTACTTC.